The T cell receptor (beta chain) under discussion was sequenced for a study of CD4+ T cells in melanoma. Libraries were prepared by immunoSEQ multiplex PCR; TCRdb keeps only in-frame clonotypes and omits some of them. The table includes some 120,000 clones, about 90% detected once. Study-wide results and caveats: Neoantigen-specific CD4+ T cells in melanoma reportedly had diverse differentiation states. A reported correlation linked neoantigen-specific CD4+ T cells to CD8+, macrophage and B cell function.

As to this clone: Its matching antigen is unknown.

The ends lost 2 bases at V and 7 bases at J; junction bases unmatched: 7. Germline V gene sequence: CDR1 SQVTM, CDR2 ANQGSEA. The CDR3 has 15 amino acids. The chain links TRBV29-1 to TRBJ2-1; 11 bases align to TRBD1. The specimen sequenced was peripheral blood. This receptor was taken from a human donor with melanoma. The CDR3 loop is CSVEWGQGELNEQFF. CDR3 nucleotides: TGCAGCGTTGAATGGGGACAGGGGGAATTGAATGAGCAGTTCTTC.